This TCR beta chain stems from a study of CXCR3-negative and CXCR3-positive naive CD8 T cells. Study-level findings and limits: CXCR3-positive naive cells carried more hydrophobic TRB CDR3s than CXCR3-negative ones.

Each TRB cDNA library was prepared by 5' RACE (with UMI labels). Reprocessing the 5' RACE reads, TCRdb reports a single entry for every CDR3 protein and omits DNA. Listed are about 86,000 distinct CDR3 sequences; less than 1% falls within the top ten. The germline V gene encodes CDR1 SQVTM and CDR2 ANQGSEA. The CDR3 covers 12 residues. In the case of this clonotype: Its antigen remains unidentified.

Material for sequencing was naive CXCR3+ CD8+ T cells from blood. Subset given: CD45RO-CCR7+CD27+CD95- naive CD8+ T cells expressing CXCR3 (TNR3+). This clonotype was obtained from a human donor in good health. Some clones in this sample may be carry-over from other donors' samples. V gene TRBV29-1 combines with J gene TRBJ1-2; TCRdb's D gene call, TRBD1, goes unchecked for lack of DNA. CDR3 loop: CSVEVGAYGYTF.